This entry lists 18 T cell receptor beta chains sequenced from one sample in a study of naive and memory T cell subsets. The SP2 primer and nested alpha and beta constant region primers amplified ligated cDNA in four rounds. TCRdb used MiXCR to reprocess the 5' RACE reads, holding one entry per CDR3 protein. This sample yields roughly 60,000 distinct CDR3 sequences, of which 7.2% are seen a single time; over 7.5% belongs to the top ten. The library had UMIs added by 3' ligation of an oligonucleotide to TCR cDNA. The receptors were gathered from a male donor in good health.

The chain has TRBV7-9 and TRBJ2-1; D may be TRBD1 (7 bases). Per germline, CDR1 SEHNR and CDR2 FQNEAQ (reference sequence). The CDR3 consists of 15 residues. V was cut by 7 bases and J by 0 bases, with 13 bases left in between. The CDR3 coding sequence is TGTGCCAGCACCAGGGGGGACGGCTCCTACAATGAGCAGTTCTTC. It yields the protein CASTRGDGSYNEQFF. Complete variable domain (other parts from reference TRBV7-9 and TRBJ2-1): DTGVSQNPRHKITKRGQNVTFRCDPISEHNRLYWYRQTLGQGPEFLTYFQNEAQLEKSRLLSDRFSAERPKGSFSTLEIQRTEQGDSAMYLCASTRGDGSYNEQFFGPGTRLTVL.

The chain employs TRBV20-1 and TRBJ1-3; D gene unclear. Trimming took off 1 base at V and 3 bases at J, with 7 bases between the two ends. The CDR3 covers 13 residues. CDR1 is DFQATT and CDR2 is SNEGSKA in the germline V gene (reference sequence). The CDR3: CSARATDGNTIYF. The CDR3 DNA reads TGCAGTGCTAGAGCCACTGATGGAAACACCATATATTTT.

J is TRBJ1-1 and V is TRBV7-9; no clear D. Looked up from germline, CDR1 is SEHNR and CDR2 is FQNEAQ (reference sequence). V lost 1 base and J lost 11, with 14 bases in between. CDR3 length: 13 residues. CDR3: CASSLGGRSIAFF. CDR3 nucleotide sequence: TGTGCCAGCAGCTTAGGAGGCAGGAGTATTGCTTTCTTT.

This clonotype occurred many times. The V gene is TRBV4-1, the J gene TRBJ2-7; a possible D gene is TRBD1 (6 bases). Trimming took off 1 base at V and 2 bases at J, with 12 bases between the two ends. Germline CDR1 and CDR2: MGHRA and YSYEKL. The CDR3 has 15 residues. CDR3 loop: CASSQGATGTYEQYF. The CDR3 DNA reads TGCGCCAGCAGCCAAGGGGCGACAGGTACCTACGAGCAGTACTTC.

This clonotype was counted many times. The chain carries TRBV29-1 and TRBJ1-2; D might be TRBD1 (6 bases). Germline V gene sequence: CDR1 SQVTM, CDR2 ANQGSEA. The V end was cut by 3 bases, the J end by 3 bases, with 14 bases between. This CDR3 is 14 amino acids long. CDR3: CSVEGRGTYYGYTF. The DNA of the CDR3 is TGCAGCGTTGAGGGCCGGGGGACATACTATGGCTACACCTTC.

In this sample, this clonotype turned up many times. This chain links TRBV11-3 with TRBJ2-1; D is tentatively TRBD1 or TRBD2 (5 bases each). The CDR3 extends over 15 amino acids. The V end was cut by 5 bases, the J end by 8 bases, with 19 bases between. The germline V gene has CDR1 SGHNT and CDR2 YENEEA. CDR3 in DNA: TGTGCCAGCAGCCCCGGAGGTCTAGGGGCTGATGAGCAGTTCTTC. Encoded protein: CASSPGGLGADEQFF.

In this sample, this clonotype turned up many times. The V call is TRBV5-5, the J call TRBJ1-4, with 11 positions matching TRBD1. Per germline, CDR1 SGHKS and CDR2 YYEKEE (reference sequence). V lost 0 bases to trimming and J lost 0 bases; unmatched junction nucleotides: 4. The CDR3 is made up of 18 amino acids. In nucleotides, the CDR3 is TGTGCCAGCAGCTTGGGGACAGGGGGCTCTGCAACTAATGAAAAACTGTTTTTT. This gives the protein CASSLGTGGSATNEKLFF.

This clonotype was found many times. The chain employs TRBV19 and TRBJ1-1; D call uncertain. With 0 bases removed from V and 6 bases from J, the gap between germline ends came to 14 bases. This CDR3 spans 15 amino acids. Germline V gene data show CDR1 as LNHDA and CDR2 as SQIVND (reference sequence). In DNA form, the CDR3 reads TGTGCCAGTAGTATAGATCCCTTGAGGATGGCTGAAGCTTTCTTT. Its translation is CASSIDPLRMAEAFF.

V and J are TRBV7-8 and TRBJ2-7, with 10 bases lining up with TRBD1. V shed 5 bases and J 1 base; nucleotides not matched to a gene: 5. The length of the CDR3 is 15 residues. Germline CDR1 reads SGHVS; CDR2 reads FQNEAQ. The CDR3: CASSPRDRGSYEQYF. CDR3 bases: TGTGCCAGCAGCCCCCGGGACAGGGGTTCCTACGAGCAGTACTTC.

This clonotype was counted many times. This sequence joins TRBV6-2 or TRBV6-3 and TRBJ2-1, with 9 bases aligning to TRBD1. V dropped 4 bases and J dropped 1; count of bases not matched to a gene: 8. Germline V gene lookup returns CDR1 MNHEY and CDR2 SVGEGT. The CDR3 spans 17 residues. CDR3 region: CASSSIDRGNSYNEQFF. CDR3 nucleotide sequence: TGTGCCAGCAGTTCCATAGACAGGGGGAATTCCTACAATGAGCAGTTCTTC.

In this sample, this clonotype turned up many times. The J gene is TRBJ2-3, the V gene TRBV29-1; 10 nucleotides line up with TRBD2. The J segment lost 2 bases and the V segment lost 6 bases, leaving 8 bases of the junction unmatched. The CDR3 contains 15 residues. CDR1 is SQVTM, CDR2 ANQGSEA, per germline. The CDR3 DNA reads TGCAGCGTCTCCCGGACTAGCGGCTTCACAGATACGCAGTATTTT. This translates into CSVSRTSGFTDTQYF.

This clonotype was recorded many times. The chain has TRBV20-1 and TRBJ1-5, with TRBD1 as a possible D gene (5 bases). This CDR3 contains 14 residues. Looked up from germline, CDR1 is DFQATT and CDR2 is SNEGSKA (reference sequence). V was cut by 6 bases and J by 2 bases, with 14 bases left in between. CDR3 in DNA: TGCAGTGCGGTTCCTGGGGGGGGCAATCAGCCCCAGCATTTT. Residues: CSAVPGGGNQPQHF.

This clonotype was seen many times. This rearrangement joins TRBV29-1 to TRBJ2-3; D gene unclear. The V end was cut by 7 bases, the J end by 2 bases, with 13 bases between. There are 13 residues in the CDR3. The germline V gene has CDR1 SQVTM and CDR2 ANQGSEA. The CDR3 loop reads CSALSRTTDTQYF. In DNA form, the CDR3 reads TGCAGCGCCCTTTCTCGGACCACAGATACGCAGTATTTT.

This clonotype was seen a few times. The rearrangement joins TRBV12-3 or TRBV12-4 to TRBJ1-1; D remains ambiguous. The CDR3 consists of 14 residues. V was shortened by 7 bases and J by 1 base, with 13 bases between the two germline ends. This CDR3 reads CASMPTGGNTEAFF. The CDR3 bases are TGTGCCAGCATGCCTACGGGAGGGAACACTGAAGCTTTCTTT.

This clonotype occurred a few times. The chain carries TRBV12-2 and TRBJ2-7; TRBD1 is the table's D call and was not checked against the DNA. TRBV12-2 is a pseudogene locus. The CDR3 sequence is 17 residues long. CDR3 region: CASRFQKNRQGPYEQYF. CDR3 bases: TGTGCAAGTCGCTTCCAGAAGAACCGACAGGGCCCCTACGAGCAGTACTTC.

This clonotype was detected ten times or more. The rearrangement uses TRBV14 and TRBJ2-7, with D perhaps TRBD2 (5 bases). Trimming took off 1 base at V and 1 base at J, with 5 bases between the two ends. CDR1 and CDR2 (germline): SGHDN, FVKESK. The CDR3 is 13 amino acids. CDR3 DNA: TGTGCCAGCAGCCAAGCGGGATCCTACGAGCAGTACTTC. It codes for CASSQAGSYEQYF.

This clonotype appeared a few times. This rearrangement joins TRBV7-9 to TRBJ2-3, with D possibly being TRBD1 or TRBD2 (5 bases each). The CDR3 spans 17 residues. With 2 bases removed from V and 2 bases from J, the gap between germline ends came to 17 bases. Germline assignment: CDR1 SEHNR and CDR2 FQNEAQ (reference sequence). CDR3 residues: CASSLTRPGTSTDTQYF. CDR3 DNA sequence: TGTGCCAGCAGCTTAACGAGGCCCGGGACCTCCACAGATACGCAGTATTTT.

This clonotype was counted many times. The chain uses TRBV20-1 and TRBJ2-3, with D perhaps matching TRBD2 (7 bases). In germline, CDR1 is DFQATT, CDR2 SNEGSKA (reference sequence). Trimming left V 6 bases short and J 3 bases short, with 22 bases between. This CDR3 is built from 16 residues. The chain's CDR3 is CSALQMRGGGTDTQYF. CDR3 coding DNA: TGCAGTGCCCTCCAAATGAGGGGAGGGGGAACAGATACGCAGTATTTT.